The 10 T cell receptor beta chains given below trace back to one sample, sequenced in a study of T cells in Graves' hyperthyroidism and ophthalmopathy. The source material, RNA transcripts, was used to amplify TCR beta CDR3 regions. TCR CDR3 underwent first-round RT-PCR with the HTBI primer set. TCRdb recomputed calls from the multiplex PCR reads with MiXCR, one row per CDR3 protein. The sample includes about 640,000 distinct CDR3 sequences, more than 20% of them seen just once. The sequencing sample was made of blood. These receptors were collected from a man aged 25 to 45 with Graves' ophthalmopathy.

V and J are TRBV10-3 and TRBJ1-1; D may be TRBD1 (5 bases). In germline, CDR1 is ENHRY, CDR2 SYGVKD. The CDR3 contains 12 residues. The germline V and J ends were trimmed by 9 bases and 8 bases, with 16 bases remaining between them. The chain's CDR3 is CAIIGEGEEAFF. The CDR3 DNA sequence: TGTGCCATAATCGGGGAAGGGGAAGAAGCTTTCTTT.

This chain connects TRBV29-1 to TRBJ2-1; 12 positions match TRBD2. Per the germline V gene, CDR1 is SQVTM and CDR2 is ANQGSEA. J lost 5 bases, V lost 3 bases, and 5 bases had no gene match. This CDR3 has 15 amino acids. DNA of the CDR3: TGCAGCGTTGACGAGGGACTAGCGGGCAACAATGAGCAGTTCTTC. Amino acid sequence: CSVDEGLAGNNEQFF.

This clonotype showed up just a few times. CDR3 loop: CASSSFGPLRVGIQYF. In DNA form, the CDR3 reads TGTGCCAGCAGCTCGTTCGGGCCCCTTAGGGTAGGCATTCAGTACTTC. The chain employs TRBV28 and TRBJ2-4; D is unresolved. Trimming took 6 bases from V and 9 from J, leaving 24 bases between them. Germline-derived CDR1 and CDR2 are MDHEN and SYDVKM. This CDR3 is built from 16 residues.

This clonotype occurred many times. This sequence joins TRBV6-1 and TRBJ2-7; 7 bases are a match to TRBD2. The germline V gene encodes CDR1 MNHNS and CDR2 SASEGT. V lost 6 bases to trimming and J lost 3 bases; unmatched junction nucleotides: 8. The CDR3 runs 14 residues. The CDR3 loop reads CASRPLADYYEQYF. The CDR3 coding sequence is TGTGCCAGCAGACCGCTAGCGGACTACTACGAGCAGTACTTC.

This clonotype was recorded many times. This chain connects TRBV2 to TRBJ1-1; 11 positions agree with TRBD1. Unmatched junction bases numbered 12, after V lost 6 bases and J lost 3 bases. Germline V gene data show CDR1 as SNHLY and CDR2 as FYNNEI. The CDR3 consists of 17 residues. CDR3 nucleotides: TGTGCCAGCAGCGCCCAGGACAGGGGGCGGGTGGACACTGAAGCTTTCTTT. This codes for CASSAQDRGRVDTEAFF. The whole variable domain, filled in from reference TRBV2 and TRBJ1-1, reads EPEVTQTPSHQVTQMGQEVILRCVPISNHLYFYWYRQILGQKVEFLVSFYNNEISEKSEIFDDQFSVERPDGSNFTLKIRSTKLEDSAMYFCASSAQDRGRVDTEAFFGQGTRLTVV.

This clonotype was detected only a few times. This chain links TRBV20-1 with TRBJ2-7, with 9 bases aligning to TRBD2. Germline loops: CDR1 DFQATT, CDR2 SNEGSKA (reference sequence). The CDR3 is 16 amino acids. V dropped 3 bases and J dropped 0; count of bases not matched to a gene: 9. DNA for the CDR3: TGCAGTGCTAGGCCGATTAGCGGGAGCCTCTCCTACGAGCAGTACTTC. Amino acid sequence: CSARPISGSLSYEQYF.

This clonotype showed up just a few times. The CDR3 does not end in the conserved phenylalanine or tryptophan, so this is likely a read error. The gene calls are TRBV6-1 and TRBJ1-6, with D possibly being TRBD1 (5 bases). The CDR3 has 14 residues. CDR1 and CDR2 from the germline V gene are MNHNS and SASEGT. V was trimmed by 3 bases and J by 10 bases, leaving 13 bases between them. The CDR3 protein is CASSDYPRDSPLHL. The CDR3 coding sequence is TGTGCCAGCAGTGATTACCCGAGGGACTCACCCCTCCACCTT.

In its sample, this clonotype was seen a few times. CDR3 coding DNA: TGCAGTGCTAGAGATGTGCAGAGTTACGAGCAGTACTTC. Translating it yields CSARDVQSYEQYF. The J gene is TRBJ2-7, the V gene TRBV20-1; D unclear. CDR1 DFQATT and CDR2 SNEGSKA come from the germline V gene (reference sequence). Trimming took 0 bases from V and 4 from J, leaving 10 bases between them. This CDR3 has 13 residues.

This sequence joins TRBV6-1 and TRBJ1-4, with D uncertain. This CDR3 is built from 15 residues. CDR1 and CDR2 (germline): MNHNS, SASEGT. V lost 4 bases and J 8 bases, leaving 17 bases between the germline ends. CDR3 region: CASSGLRSLEEKLFF. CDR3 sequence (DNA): TGTGCCAGCAGTGGTCTACGTAGTCTAGAGGAAAAACTGTTTTTT.

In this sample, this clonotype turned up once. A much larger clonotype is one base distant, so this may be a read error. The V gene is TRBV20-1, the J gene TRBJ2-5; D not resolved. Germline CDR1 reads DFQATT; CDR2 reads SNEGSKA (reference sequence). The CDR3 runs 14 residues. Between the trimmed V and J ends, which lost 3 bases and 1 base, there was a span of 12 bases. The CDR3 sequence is CSARPPESQETQYF. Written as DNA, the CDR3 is TGCAGTGCTAGGCCCCCCGAAAGCCAAGAGACCCAGTACTTC.